This TCR beta chain was recovered during a study of graft-versus-host responses after intestinal transplantation. Here immunoSEQ multiplex PCR was the method, and the copy in TCRdb shows in-frame clones only, minus some. The profile covers about 130,000 clones, with more than 80% appearing a single time and under 0.2% taken by the ten largest. Regarding this clone: Its antigen remains unidentified.

The source is a human donor who received an intestinal transplant. The sequenced sample was unstimulated CD4+ T cells sorted from spleen or lymph node cells, obtained before intestinal transplant.

CDR3 sequence reads: CASSGILAGSPYEQYF. CDR3 coding DNA: TGTGCCAGTAGCGGGATATTAGCGGGGAGCCCCTACGAGCAGTACTTC. The chain employs TRBV19 and TRBJ2-7; 8 nucleotides match TRBD2. This CDR3 comprises 16 residues. Germline loops: CDR1 LNHDA, CDR2 SQIVND (reference sequence). Trimming removed 6 bases from V and 2 bases from J; junction bases left unmatched: 12.